Listed below are T cell receptor beta chains from one sample, sequenced in a study of T cell repertoires in cytomegalovirus infection. TCRdb itself ran the reads through MiXCR, one entry per CDR3 protein. The repertoire holds 900,000 to 950,000 distinct CDR3 sequences, with approximately 33% as singletons. No antigen is known for these receptors. The sequencing used cultured CD8+ T cells from PBMCs, collected from culture after CMV antigen stimulation. The source of these receptors is a human donor in good health (CMV status not recorded). Some clones in this sample may be carry-over from other donors' samples. Each CDR3 is given with its conserved first and last residue. A D gene is named only where the DNA matches it firmly. The size field is filled for only some rows; it gives once, few, many or a size class.

TRBV7-6	few	TRBJ2-3	TRBD2	CASSLPAGGRTDTQYF	TGTGCCAGCAGCTTACCGGCGGGGGGCCGCACAGATACGCAGTATTTT
TRBV10-3	few	TRBJ1-2	TRBD1	CAISESTGIGFHGYTF	TGTGCCATCAGTGAGTCGACAGGGATAGGTTTTCACGGCTACACCTTC
TRBV27	-	TRBJ1-1	-	CASRRQSWGTEAFF	TGTGCCAGCAGGCGACAGTCGTGGGGCACTGAAGCTTTCTTT
TRBV4-1	few	TRBJ2-7	TRBD1	CASSPRQGALYEQYF	TGCGCCAGCAGCCCCCGGCAGGGGGCTTTGTACGAGCAGTACTTC
TRBV20-1	-	TRBJ1-1	-	CSGVNTEAFF	TGCAGCGGGGTAAACACTGAAGCTTTCTTT
TRBV20-1	-	TRBJ1-4	-	CSALASWANFREKLFF	TGCAGTGCCTTAGCTTCCTGGGCCAACTTCAGGGAAAAACTGTTTTTT
TRBV9	-	TRBJ2-1	-	CASSVAAGDNEQFF	TGTGCCAGCAGCGTAGCAGCAGGGGACAATGAGCAGTTCTTC
TRBV7-6	many	TRBJ1-1	-	CASRMGTEAFF	TGTGCCAGCAGGATGGGCACTGAAGCTTTCTTT
TRBV9	-	TRBJ2-1	TRBD2	CASSGGGRGGREQFF	TGTGCCAGCAGCGGGGGGGGGCGGGGGGGACGTGAGCAGTTCTTC
TRBV29-1	-	TRBJ1-2	-	CSVDDDVGTF	TGCAGCGTTGATGATGACGTCGGTACCTTC
TRBV27	-	TRBJ2-2	-	CASSRVVPSTGELFF	TGTGCCAGCAGTCGCGTAGTGCCCTCGACCGGGGAGCTGTTTTTT
TRBV14	few	TRBJ2-3	-	CASSQGFTQYF	TGTGCCAGCAGCCAAGGGTTTACGCAGTATTTT
TRBV19	-	TRBJ2-7	-	CASKEGGPQEQYF	TGTGCCAGTAAAGAAGGGGGACCTCAAGAGCAGTACTTC
TRBV19	few	TRBJ2-1	-	CASSISSGPWDEQFF	TGTGCCAGTAGTATAAGTAGCGGACCTTGGGATGAGCAGTTCTTC
TRBV27	few	TRBJ2-1	TRBD2	CASRTLSGGHEQFF	TGTGCCAGCAGGACCCTTAGCGGGGGGCATGAGCAGTTCTTC
TRBV6-8	-	TRBJ2-6	TRBD2	CASTTYVLGGFSGANVLTF	TGTGCCAGCACCACATACGTCCTGGGGGGGTTCTCTGGGGCCAACGTCCTGACTTTC
TRBV19	-	TRBJ1-1	-	CATLGRKRTEAFF	TGTGCCACCTTAGGTCGGAAACGGACTGAAGCTTTCTTT
TRBV6-5	once	TRBJ1-1	TRBD1	CASRLLSLRDRDRNTEAFF	TGTGCCAGCAGACTCCTTTCACTCCGGGACAGGGATCGGAACACTGAAGCTTTCTTT
TRBV9	few	TRBJ1-4	-	CASSVAQGPTNEKLFF	TGTGCCAGCAGCGTAGCTCAGGGGCCAACTAATGAAAAACTGTTTTTT
TRBV12-3/TRBV12-4	few	TRBJ2-7	-	CASSWGGQEQYF	TGTGCCAGCAGCTGGGGGGGGCAAGAGCAGTACTTC
TRBV6-5	-	TRBJ2-2	-	CASSYLLTPNTGELFF	TGTGCCAGCAGTTACCTCCTAACCCCGAACACCGGGGAGCTGTTTTTT
TRBV7-9	-	TRBJ2-1	-	CASSFMGSEQFF	TGTGCCAGCAGCTTTATGGGGAGTGAGCAGTTCTTC
TRBV9	few	TRBJ2-1	-	CASRKTGNEQFF	TGTGCCAGCAGAAAGACTGGCAATGAGCAGTTCTTC
TRBV28	many	TRBJ2-3	TRBD1	CASRVGGRDTQYF	TGTGCCAGCAGAGTAGGGGGCAGAGATACGCAGTATTTT